One TCR beta chain is described in this entry. Its specificity is unknown. The germline V gene has CDR1 ENHRY and CDR2 SYGVKD. Trimming cost V 10 bases and J 4 bases; bases outside gene matches: 8. The CDR3 has 13 residues. This entry is derived from a study of T-cell memory formation after mild COVID-19. Looking at the study overall: Clusters were largely donor specific. Study-level findings and limits: There was no confirmation that second-wave clones peaking on day 37 were SARS-CoV-2 specific. Mainly CM and EM harbored the contracting CD4+ clones; mainly EMRA harbored the CD8+ ones.

Constant-segment-primed 5'RACE gave TCR alpha and TCR beta cDNA libraries with sample barcodes and UMIs. TCRdb recomputed calls from the 5' RACE reads with MiXCR, one row per CDR3 protein. Here the sample spans roughly 350,000 distinct CDR3 sequences, roughly 13% being singletons. The sequence was collected from a man aged 18 to 35 who had mild COVID-19 (a few samples of this study predate the infection). Cell type and time point are not known. V usage is TRBV10-3 and J usage is TRBJ2-7; 9 bases are a match to TRBD1. The sequencing input was PBMCs or a T cell subset sorted from them (not recorded which). The CDR3 DNA reads TGTGCCACCCTCAGGGACAGGGCTTACGAGCAGTACTTC. Encoded protein: CATLRDRAYEQYF.